The entry below gives a single T cell receptor (beta chain) sequence along with its context. Its antigen is not known. The data originate from a study of vaccination and CD4 T cells after COVID-19. Described treatment: approximately 11-day PBMC culture with coronavirus spike peptide pools or control peptides (ViraFEST assay). CDR1 is SGHTA, CDR2 FQGNSA, per germline. The CDR3 has 14 amino acids. The junction had 5 bases not matched to a gene; V was cut back by 6 bases and J by 3 bases. An Oncomine TCR Beta short-read assay was used to sequence the DNA from cultured CD4+ T cells. TCRdb reprocessed the PCR reads with MiXCR, giving one entry per CDR3 protein. The table lists around 8,100 distinct CDR3 sequences, 61% of them singletons. Study results and limitations: Convalescent patients displayed spike mono-reactivity in 304 of 307 vaccine-specific clones.

The rearrangement uses TRBV7-2 and TRBJ1-1, with 9 bases aligning to TRBD1. The TCR comes from a human donor with COVID-19. The specimen was cultured CD4+ T cells from blood, collected after SARS-CoV-2 vaccination. The DNA for the CDR3 is TGTGCCAGCAGTCTACAGGGGGCGCACACTGAAGCTTTCTTT. As protein: CASSLQGAHTEAFF.